This section outlines one TCR beta chain sequence together with its context. This entry comes from a study of blood T cell repertoires in COVID-19. Whole-study context: Spain, Italy and the United States supplied samples that represented acute and convalescent COVID-19. PBMCs, B-cell-depleted T cells, or T cells were the source of the cDNA or gDNA that made up the material.

Individuals aged roughly 18 to 90 years were recruited from about two dozen US areas. Cohorts were based on clinical histories the participants reported. Assay used: immunoSEQ multiplex PCR; TCRdb lists only in-frame clones, some missing. The data show about 170,000 clones, approximately 90% seen once. Trimming removed 6 bases from V and 0 bases from J, with 8 bases in between. There are 13 residues in the CDR3. The germline V gene has CDR1 ENHRY and CDR2 SYGVKD. This receptor was identified in a woman aged 18-30 years who had recovered from COVID-19. The gene calls are TRBV10-3 and TRBJ2-5; tentative D call: TRBD2 (5 bases). The sequencing sample was made of PBMCs or T cells enriched from blood (not recorded which). The DNA for the CDR3 is TGTGCCATCAGAGATAGCGACCAAGAGACCCAGTACTTC. It specifies CAIRDSDQETQYF.